Listed below are T cell receptor beta chains from one sample, sequenced in a study of memory CD4+ T cells and cytomegalovirus serostatus. Clones were sequenced by immunoSEQ multiplex PCR, and TCRdb holds only the in-frame ones, with some missing. The sample holds about 42,000 clones, under 80% seen once. Sequencing was carried out using memory CD4+ T cells from blood. The source is an adult in good health and CMV-seronegative. Both conserved end residues are part of each CDR3. Each record gives: D gene, J gene, clone size, V gene, CDR3 protein, CDR3 DNA. A D gene is named only where the DNA matches it firmly. A clone size is listed for some rows: how often the clone was seen (once, few, many), or a class if it is expanded.

.	TRBJ1-5	.	TRBV10-3	CAMARESNQPQHF	TGTGCCATGGCCCGGGAGAGCAATCAGCCCCAGCATTTT
.	TRBJ1-1	.	TRBV5-5	CASSLLSMNTEAFF	TGTGCCAGCAGCTTGCTCTCGATGAACACTGAAGCTTTCTTT
.	TRBJ1-1	few	TRBV29-1	CSVDGVGGVNTEAFF	TGCAGCGTTGATGGGGTAGGGGGAGTGAACACTGAAGCTTTCTTT
TRBD1	TRBJ1-1	.	TRBV5-1	CASSSLQGAAEAFF	TGCGCCAGCAGCTCGCTACAGGGGGCGGCTGAAGCTTTCTTT
TRBD2	TRBJ2-1	.	TRBV7-2	CASTSGLVNEQFF	TGTGCCAGCACCTCGGGACTAGTCAATGAGCAGTTCTTC
.	TRBJ2-7	.	TRBV18	CASSPGVGVRNEQYF	TGTGCCAGCTCACCAGGGGTAGGGGTTCGCAACGAGCAGTACTTC
TRBD1	TRBJ1-4	.	TRBV15	CATSSDSTGGYEKLFF	TGTGCCACCAGCAGCGACTCGACAGGGGGCTATGAAAAACTGTTTTTT
TRBD1	TRBJ1-2	.	TRBV15	CATSRGGGQGGYTF	TGTGCCACCAGCAGAGGGGGGGGACAGGGTGGCTACACCTTC
.	TRBJ2-7	.	TRBV14	CASSASTLDMSSYEQYF	TGTGCCAGCAGCGCCAGTACCTTGGACATGAGCTCCTACGAGCAGTACTTC
.	TRBJ2-5	.	TRBV5-1	CASSLIDLKETQYF	TGCGCCAGCAGCTTGATCGATCTCAAAGAGACCCAGTACTTC
.	TRBJ1-2	.	TRBV5-1	CASSIGQTNYGYTF	TGCGCCAGCAGCATTGGACAGACTAACTATGGCTACACCTTC
.	TRBJ1-4	.	TRBV28	CASNKGREGEKLFF	TGTGCCAGCAATAAGGGGAGGGAGGGTGAAAAACTGTTTTTT
.	TRBJ2-5	.	TRBV29-1	CSVEVGETQYF	TGCAGCGTTGAAGTGGGGGAGACCCAGTACTTC
.	TRBJ1-6	.	TRBV7-8	CASSPGQAGSPLHF	TGTGCCAGCAGCCCGGGCCAGGCGGGTTCACCCCTCCACTTT
.	TRBJ2-3	.	TRBV2	CASSFTSGDTQYF	TGTGCCAGCAGCTTCACTTCAGGAGATACGCAGTATTTT
.	TRBJ2-7	.	TRBV5-5	CASTIDGPSYEQYF	TGTGCCAGCACCATTGACGGGCCCTCCTACGAGCAGTACTTC
.	TRBJ1-2	.	TRBV5-6	CASSKAIYGYTF	TGTGCCAGCAGTAAGGCGATCTATGGCTACACCTTC
.	TRBJ2-7	.	TRBV28	CASSLQGKSYEQYF	TGTGCCAGCAGTCTCCAGGGAAAGTCCTACGAGCAGTACTTC
.	TRBJ2-1	.	TRBV6-5	CASSLFWTEWFF	TGTGCCAGCAGCCTCTTTTGGACAGAGTGGTTCTTC
TRBD1	TRBJ1-5	.	TRBV28	CASSPMTGVIQPQHF	TGTGCCAGCAGCCCAATGACAGGGGTGATTCAGCCCCAGCATTTT
.	TRBJ1-5	.	TRBV28	CASSLGQPQHF	TGTGCCAGCAGTTTGGGTCAGCCCCAGCATTTT
.	TRBJ1-5	.	TRBV5-5	CASSFQGWGNQPQHF	TGTGCCAGCAGCTTCCAGGGATGGGGCAATCAGCCCCAGCATTTT
TRBD1	TRBJ1-5	.	TRBV4-1	CASSLGTAFNQPQHF	TGCGCCAGCAGCCTAGGGACAGCTTTTAATCAGCCCCAGCATTTT
.	TRBJ1-6	.	TRBV28	CASSSTRQVEENSPLHF	TGTGCCAGCAGTTCAACCCGACAGGTAGAGGAAAATTCACCCCTCCACTTT
.	TRBJ1-2	few	TRBV5-6	CASSSTAEGYTF	TGTGCCAGCAGCTCGACAGCTGAGGGCTACACCTTC
.	TRBJ2-3	.	TRBV11-2	CASSFPAPGSGTDTQYF	TGTGCCAGCAGCTTTCCAGCCCCGGGGTCAGGCACAGATACGCAGTATTTT
.	TRBJ2-3	few	TRBV7-9	CASSLRPTGGTDTQYF	TGTGCCAGCAGCTTACGACCAACGGGGGGCACAGATACGCAGTATTTT
.	TRBJ2-3	medium-sized	TRBV5-8	CASSPARSGTDTQYF	TGTGCCAGCAGCCCCGCGAGGTCAGGGACAGATACGCAGTATTTT
TRBD1	TRBJ2-1	once	TRBV10-3	CAISRTGPYEQFF	TGTGCCATCTCGAGGACAGGGCCCTATGAGCAGTTCTTC
.	TRBJ1-2	once	TRBV6-5	CASSSAVQGRSYTF	TGTGCCAGCAGTTCGGCAGTACAAGGAAGAAGCTACACCTTC
TRBD2	TRBJ2-5	.	TRBV5-6	CASSPRLAGGQETQYF	TGTGCCAGCAGCCCTCGACTAGCGGGGGGGCAAGAGACCCAGTACTTC
TRBD2	TRBJ2-3	.	TRBV6-6	CASSYPGTSGTDTQYF	TGTGCCAGCAGTTACCCCGGGACTAGCGGGACAGATACGCAGTATTTT
.	TRBJ1-5	.	TRBV4-1	CASSHDGRNQPQHF	TGCGCCAGCAGTCATGACGGACGCAATCAGCCCCAGCATTTT
.	TRBJ2-7	.	TRBV4-1	CASSPFPDRTYEQYF	TGCGCCAGCAGCCCATTCCCGGATAGGACCTACGAGCAGTACTTC
.	TRBJ1-1	.	TRBV6-1	CASRVGQTNTEAFF	TGTGCCAGCAGGGTAGGACAGACGAACACTGAAGCTTTCTTT
.	TRBJ2-7	.	TRBV28	CASSFQGHSFYEQYF	TGTGCCAGCAGTTTTCAAGGACATTCCTTCTACGAGCAGTACTTC
.	TRBJ1-5	.	TRBV28	CASSLVHQPQHF	TGTGCCAGCAGTTTAGTGCATCAGCCCCAGCATTTT
TRBD1	TRBJ1-1	.	TRBV10-1	CASSEPGGDREAFF	TGCGCCAGCAGTGAGCCAGGGGGGGATCGCGAAGCTTTCTTT
.	TRBJ1-2	.	TRBV28	CAGNSGFGYTF	TGTGCCGGAAACAGTGGGTTCGGCTACACCTTC
TRBD1	TRBJ2-1	.	TRBV5-4	CASSLDRGLIF	TGTGCCAGCAGCTTGGACAGGGGGCTTATCTTC